Given below is one T cell receptor (beta chain) in context. The data belong to a study of early T cells in non-severe SARS-CoV-2 infection. Trimming pared 7 bases from V and 0 bases from J, leaving 33 bases between. Germline assignment: CDR1 SQVTM and CDR2 ANQGSEA. The CDR3 has 20 amino acids. TCRdb processed the 5' RACE reads anew with MiXCR; each CDR3 protein has one entry. This table has approximately 80,000 distinct CDR3 sequences, approximately 10% appearing once. This clonotype was obtained from an adult who was a healthcare worker with PCR-confirmed SARS-CoV-2 infection or an uninfected control (not recorded which). The gene calls are TRBV29-1 and TRBJ1-2; no definite D call. Sequencing was performed on whole blood, taken at baseline. The CDR3 bases are TGCAGCGCCGGCGGTTATTGGGCTATCACAGACCAAGTTACTAACTATGGCTACACCTTC. It specifies CSAGGYWAITDQVTNYGYTF.